This T cell receptor (beta chain) appears in the sequencing data of a study of control samples from healthy donors and cancer patients. The table came from immunoSEQ multiplex PCR; TCRdb's copy has only in-frame clones and leaves some out. This sample has roughly 220,000 clones, with just under 95% found just once. The sample was blood. The source of this sequence is a man aged 45-65 years in good health.

The CDR3 DNA follows: TGTGCCAGCAGCGCGGCGGTGGAAGGGAGCTCCAAGACCCAGTACTTC. Its protein product is CASSAAVEGSSKTQYF. J is TRBJ2-5 and V is TRBV7-2; a possible D gene is TRBD2 (5 bases). Trimming removed 5 bases at V and 6 bases at J, with 22 bases between. Germline V gene lookup returns CDR1 SGHTA and CDR2 FQGNSA. CDR3 length: 16 residues.